Below, 9 T cell receptor beta chains from the same sample are listed, as sequenced in a study of cytomegalovirus exposure and HLA in healthy donors. A multiplex PCR was run with 60 Vbeta primers and 13 Jbeta primers. Method: immunoSEQ multiplex PCR; TCRdb's copy keeps in-frame clones and lacks some. The data contain about 91,000 clones, about 70% of them singletons. Sequences were obtained from PBMCs. The receptors were gathered from a female donor in good health and CMV-seronegative.

Comment on this clone: The same CDR3 can be traced to other DNA sequences in this sample. The chain combines TRBV5-6 with TRBJ2-7; perhaps TRBD2 as D (5 bases). Trimming took off 0 bases at V and 4 bases at J, with 11 bases between the two ends. Germline V lookup: CDR1 SGHDT, CDR2 YYEEEE. CDR3 length equals 14 residues. In DNA, the CDR3 is TGTGCCAGCAGCTTGGTGGTGGGGAGTTACGAGCAGTACTTC. It specifies CASSLVVGSYEQYF.

The J gene is TRBJ2-5, the V gene TRBV27; D is undetermined. The ends were cut back, 5 bases at V and 0 bases at J, with 10 bases in the middle. The CDR3 runs to 14 residues. Germline loops: CDR1 MNHEY, CDR2 SMNVEV (reference sequence). In nucleotides, the CDR3 is TGTGCCAGCAGTCCTTCGGTGTACCAAGAGACCCAGTACTTC. It translates to CASSPSVYQETQYF.

This chain connects TRBV29-1 to TRBJ2-2, with a possible D match to TRBD2 (7 bases). V dropped 4 bases and J dropped 6 bases, with 15 bases sitting between them. The CDR3 loop spans 14 amino acids. The germline V gene has CDR1 SQVTM and CDR2 ANQGSEA. The CDR3 is CSVGGGGLPGELFF. CDR3 sequence (DNA): TGCAGCGTTGGGGGGGGCGGGTTGCCCGGGGAGCTGTTTTTT.

The gene calls are TRBV5-1 and TRBJ2-7; TRBD1 agrees at 9 bases. This CDR3 region has 14 residues. The ends lost 5 bases at V and 2 bases at J; junction bases unmatched: 5. From germline, CDR1 is SGHRS and CDR2 YFSETQ. CDR3 protein: CASRTGTGTYEQYF. The CDR3 DNA is TGCGCCAGCAGAACCGGGACAGGGACCTACGAGCAGTACTTC.

The chain recombines TRBV29-1 with TRBJ2-5; 7 bases fit TRBD1. V lost 6 bases, J lost 3 bases, and 10 bases stayed unmatched. CDR1 and CDR2 (germline): SQVTM, ANQGSEA. This CDR3 spans 14 amino acids. As DNA, the CDR3 is TGCAGCGTGACCACCCTCGACAGGGAAGAGACCCAGTACTTC. Translation: CSVTTLDREETQYF.

This chain links TRBV27 with TRBJ2-3; D might be TRBD2 (5 bases). V shed 10 bases and J shed 6 bases, with 14 bases lying between them. This CDR3 spans 12 amino acids. Germline assignment: CDR1 MNHEY and CDR2 SMNVEV (reference sequence). The CDR3 region has the DNA TGTGCCACTTCTACTAGTTCCGATACGCAGTATTTT. Translated: CATSTSSDTQYF.

This clone was observed a few times. The CDR3: CASSEFISYEQYF. The CDR3, as DNA: TGTGCCAGCAGTGAGTTCATCTCCTACGAGCAGTACTTC. V usage is TRBV25-1 and J usage is TRBJ2-7; D uncertain. The germline V gene encodes CDR1 MGHDK and CDR2 SYGVNS. The CDR3 sequence is 13 residues long. V was pared by 3 bases and J by 0 bases, with 6 bases between.

This chain uses TRBV6-5 with TRBJ1-1; TRBD1 agrees at 7 bases. Germline-derived CDR1 and CDR2 are MNHEY and SVGAGI. This CDR3 region has 14 residues. Trimming at V came to 4 bases and at J to 1 base, leaving 3 bases not matched to a gene. The CDR3 loop is CASSSRTGNTEAFF. The CDR3 DNA sequence: TGTGCCAGCAGTTCTCGGACAGGGAACACTGAAGCTTTCTTT.

In its sample, this clone was seen a few times. The chain couples TRBV25-1 to TRBJ1-6; 7 nucleotides match TRBD1. The ends lost 8 bases at V and 0 bases at J; junction bases unmatched: 10. Germline V gene sequence: CDR1 MGHDK, CDR2 SYGVNS. The CDR3 totals 17 residues. As DNA, the CDR3 is TGTGCCAGCGGGGGGACAGACGGGAGCTCCTATAATTCACCCCTCCACTTT. Translating it yields CASGGTDGSSYNSPLHF.